These 16 T cell receptor beta chains came from one sample sequenced in a study of CD8 T cells in ankylosing spondylitis listed by TCRdb under 2017. General conclusions and limits of the study: Blood from ankylosing spondylitis patients appeared to be characterized by a TCR beta motif composed of about eight highly homologous amino acid variants.

Libraries were made using 5' RACE. The sample was run on an Illumina HiSeq 2500. In-frame beta chains were kept once TCRdb had trimmed the public reads at Q25 with fastp and called clones with MiXCR. Entries are consolidated by CDR3 protein sequence, retaining the most common genes and DNA. A total of a few hundred thousand distinct CDR3 sequences appear in this sample, 15% to 20% of them only once. The ten largest clones take up under 45% of the sample. Their recognized antigens are unknown. Sequencing used blood, either unsorted or a sorted T cell fraction (not recorded which). These receptors were collected from a male donor with ankylosing spondylitis.

On this clonotype: The junction does not match germline at one end; this may be a read error. The rearrangement uses TRBV7-9 and TRBJ2-1; D may be TRBD1 (5 bases). Germline V gives CDR1 SEHNR, CDR2 FQNEAQ (reference sequence). The CDR3 is made up of 17 amino acids. The CDR3 DNA follows: TGTGCCAGCAGCACAAAGGGGCTAAACCCTTCCTTCAATGAGCAGTTCTTC. This sequence encodes CASSTKGLNPSFNEQFF.

This clonotype has only a few counts. The chain recombines TRBV6-6 with TRBJ2-1; D is unresolved. CDR1 and CDR2 from the germline V gene are MNHNY and SVGAGI (reference sequence). V dropped 4 bases and J dropped 4 bases, with 8 bases sitting between them. There are 13 residues in the CDR3. The CDR3 loop is CASSFSEYNEQFF. CDR3 bases: TGTGCCAGCAGTTTCTCCGAGTACAATGAGCAGTTCTTC.

V usage is TRBV4-1 and J usage is TRBJ2-7; 10 bases line up with TRBD1. The CDR3 totals 14 residues. Germline CDR1 reads MGHRA; CDR2 reads YSYEKL. Trimming took 5 bases from V and 6 from J; bases not matched to a gene: 7. The CDR3 DNA sequence: TGCGCCAGCAGCTTCGACAGGGGGCGGGCCGAGCAGTACTTC. Residues: CASSFDRGRAEQYF.

This clonotype has more than one count but fewer than ten. CDR3 sequence reads: CASTLTGVTDTQYF. The DNA for the CDR3 is TGTGCCAGCACCTTAACGGGGGTCACAGATACGCAGTATTTT. The chain couples TRBV3-1 to TRBJ2-3; possible D gene TRBD2, 6 bases. The CDR3 is made up of 14 amino acids. The ends were cut back, 7 bases at V and 2 bases at J, with 13 bases in the middle. Germline V gene data show CDR1 as LGHDT and CDR2 as YNNKEL (reference sequence).

This clonotype was counted between two and nine times. The chain uses TRBV7-9 and TRBJ2-3, with 8 nucleotides matching TRBD1. The CDR3 totals 17 residues. Per germline, CDR1 SEHNR and CDR2 FQNEAQ (reference sequence). The J segment lost 3 bases and the V segment lost 1 base, leaving 9 bases of the junction unmatched. The CDR3: CASSLVAGGPGTDTQYF. The CDR3 nucleotides are TGTGCCAGCAGCTTAGTCGCAGGGGGCCCGGGAACAGATACGCAGTATTTT.

This clonotype appeared a few times. V gene TRBV29-1 combines with J gene TRBJ2-7; 8 bases match TRBD1. CDR3 length: 12 residues. The germline V gene has CDR1 SQVTM and CDR2 ANQGSEA. V trimming: 6 bases; J trimming: 5 bases; junction bases outside the gene matches: 6. CDR3 sequence: CSVLGQADEQYF. The CDR3 DNA reads TGCAGCGTCCTGGGACAGGCAGACGAGCAGTACTTC.

This clonotype was counted a few times. This sequence joins TRBV4-3 and TRBJ1-1, with 9 bases aligning to TRBD1. From germline, CDR1 is LGHNA and CDR2 YSLEER. This CDR3 contains 15 residues. The V segment lost 3 bases and the J segment 3 bases; nucleotides outside the gene matches: 5. CDR3 in DNA: TGCGCCAGCAGCCAGTTAACAGGGGGCGACACTGAAGCTTTCTTT. Translation gives CASSQLTGGDTEAFF.

The CDR3 here is CSVEGFLRVGIDQPKSTDTQYF. The CDR3 DNA sequence: TGCAGCGTTGAAGGTTTCTTGCGGGTAGGAATCGATCAACCCAAAAGCACAGATACGCAGTATTTT. The gene calls are TRBV29-1 and TRBJ2-3; possibly TRBD2 for D (5 bases). The CDR3 loop spans 22 amino acids. Trimming shortened V by 1 base and J by 0 bases, and 32 bases separated the two germline ends. Germline V CDR1 and CDR2: SQVTM, ANQGSEA.

The chain links TRBV2 to TRBJ1-2; D is ambiguous. Germline loops: CDR1 SNHLY, CDR2 FYNNEI. CDR3 size: 15 residues. Trimming pared 0 bases from V and 3 bases from J, leaving 11 bases between. CDR3 protein: CASSEAPGDDYGYTF. Here the CDR3 DNA reads TGTGCCAGCAGTGAAGCCCCGGGTGACGACTATGGCTACACCTTC.

V gene TRBV28 combines with J gene TRBJ2-7; the match to TRBD1 covers 7 bases. Germline V lookup: CDR1 MDHEN, CDR2 SYDVKM. Germline trimming cut 5 bases from V and 2 bases from J; bases unmatched to any gene: 6. The CDR3 is made up of 14 amino acids. The CDR3 DNA follows: TGTGCCAGCAGTGCCGGGACAGTGACCTACGAGCAGTACTTC. This codes for CASSAGTVTYEQYF.

In its sample, this clonotype was seen a few times. The rearrangement joins TRBV9 to TRBJ2-1, with D uncertain. The ends were cut back, 0 bases at V and 5 bases at J, with 9 bases in the middle. The CDR3 contains 14 residues. Per germline, CDR1 SGDLS and CDR2 YYNGEE. CDR3 bases: TGTGCCAGCAGCGTAGTCCCTGGGGACAATGAGCAGTTCTTC. Translated, it gives CASSVVPGDNEQFF.

This clonotype was observed a handful of times. The gene calls are TRBV11-1 and TRBJ1-3; maybe TRBD1 (6 bases). Trimming took 4 bases from V and 2 from J, leaving 24 bases between them. Germline assignment: CDR1 SGHAT and CDR2 FQDESV (reference sequence). The CDR3 consists of 19 residues. The CDR3 sequence: CASSSNFLQGSSPGNTIYF. CDR3 nucleotides: TGTGCCAGCAGCTCTAACTTTCTACAGGGATCCTCCCCTGGAAACACCATATATTTT.

The chain carries TRBV19 and TRBJ2-1, with D unresolved. With 1 base removed from V and 9 bases from J, the gap between germline ends came to 10 bases. The CDR3 has 13 residues. CDR1 is LNHDA and CDR2 is SQIVND in the germline V gene (reference sequence). The CDR3 nucleotides are TGTGCCAGTAGTATAGTTCCCCGAGGTGAGCAGTTCTTC. This sequence encodes CASSIVPRGEQFF.

The chain joins TRBV4-2 to TRBJ1-1, with 10 bases that match TRBD1. The CDR3 covers 17 residues. V was clipped by 2 bases and J by 1 base; unmatched bases: 7. From germline, CDR1 is LGHNA and CDR2 YNFKEQ. The CDR3 loop is CASSQPGQGSENTEAFF. As DNA, the CDR3 is TGTGCCAGCAGCCAACCGGGACAGGGGTCCGAGAACACTGAAGCTTTCTTT.

V gene TRBV9 combines with J gene TRBJ1-1; D possibly corresponds to TRBD1 (5 bases). CDR1 and CDR2 from the germline V gene are SGDLS and YYNGEE. This CDR3 contains 14 residues. V lost 3 bases and J 0 bases, leaving 9 bases between the germline ends. CDR3 sequence reads: CASSEGTMNTEAFF. CDR3 coding DNA: TGTGCCAGCAGCGAGGGGACCATGAACACTGAAGCTTTCTTT.

This clonotype was counted only a few times. The chain couples TRBV27 to TRBJ1-5; TRBD1 agrees at 7 bases. Trimming removed 6 bases from V and 9 bases from J; junction bases left unmatched: 5. The germline CDR1 and CDR2 sequences are MNHEY and SMNVEV (reference sequence). This CDR3 contains 12 residues. The CDR3 bases are TGTGCCAGCAGCCGTTCAGGGGGGCCCCAGCATTTT. It encodes CASSRSGGPQHF.